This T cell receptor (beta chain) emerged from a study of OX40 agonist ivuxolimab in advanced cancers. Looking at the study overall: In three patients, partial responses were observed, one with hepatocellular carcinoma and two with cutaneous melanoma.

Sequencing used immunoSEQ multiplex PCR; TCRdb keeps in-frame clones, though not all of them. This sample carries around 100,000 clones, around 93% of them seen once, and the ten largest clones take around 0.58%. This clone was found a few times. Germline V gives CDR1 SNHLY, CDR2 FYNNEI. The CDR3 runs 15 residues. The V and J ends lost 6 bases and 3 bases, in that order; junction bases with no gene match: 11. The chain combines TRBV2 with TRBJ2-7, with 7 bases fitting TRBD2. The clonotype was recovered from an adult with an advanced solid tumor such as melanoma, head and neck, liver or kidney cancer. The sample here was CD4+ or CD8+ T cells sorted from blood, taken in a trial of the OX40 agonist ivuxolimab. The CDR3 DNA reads TGTGCCAGCAGCAAACCCTCCGGGACTAACTACGAGCAGTACTTC. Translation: CASSKPSGTNYEQYF.